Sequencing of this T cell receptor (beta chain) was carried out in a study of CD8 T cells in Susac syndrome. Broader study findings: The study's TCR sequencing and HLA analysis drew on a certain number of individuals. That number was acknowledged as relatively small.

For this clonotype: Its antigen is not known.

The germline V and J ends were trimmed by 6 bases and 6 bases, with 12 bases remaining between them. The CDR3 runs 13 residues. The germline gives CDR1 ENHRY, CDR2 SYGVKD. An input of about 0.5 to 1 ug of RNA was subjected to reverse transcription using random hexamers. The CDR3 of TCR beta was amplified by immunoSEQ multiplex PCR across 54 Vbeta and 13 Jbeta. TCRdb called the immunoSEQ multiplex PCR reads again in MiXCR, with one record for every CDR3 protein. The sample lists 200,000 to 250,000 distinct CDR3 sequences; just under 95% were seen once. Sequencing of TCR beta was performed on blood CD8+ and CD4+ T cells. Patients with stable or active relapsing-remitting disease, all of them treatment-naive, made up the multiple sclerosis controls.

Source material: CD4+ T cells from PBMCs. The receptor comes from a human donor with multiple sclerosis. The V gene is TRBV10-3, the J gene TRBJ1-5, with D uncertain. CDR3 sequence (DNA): TGTGCCATCAGATCGGACCTTCCTCAGCCCCAGCATTTT. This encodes CAIRSDLPQPQHF.